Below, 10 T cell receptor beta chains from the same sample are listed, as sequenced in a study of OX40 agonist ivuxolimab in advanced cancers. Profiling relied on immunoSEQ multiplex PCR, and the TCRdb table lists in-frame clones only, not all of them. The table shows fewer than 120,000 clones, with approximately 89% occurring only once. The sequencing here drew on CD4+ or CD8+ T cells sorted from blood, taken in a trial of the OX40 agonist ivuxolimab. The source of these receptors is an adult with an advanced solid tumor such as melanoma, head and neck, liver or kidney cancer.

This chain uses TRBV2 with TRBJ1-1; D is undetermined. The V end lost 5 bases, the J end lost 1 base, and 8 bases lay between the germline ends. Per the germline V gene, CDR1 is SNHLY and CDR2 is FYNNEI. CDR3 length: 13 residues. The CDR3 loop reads CASSINPNTEAFF. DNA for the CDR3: TGTGCCAGCAGTATCAACCCGAACACTGAAGCTTTCTTT.

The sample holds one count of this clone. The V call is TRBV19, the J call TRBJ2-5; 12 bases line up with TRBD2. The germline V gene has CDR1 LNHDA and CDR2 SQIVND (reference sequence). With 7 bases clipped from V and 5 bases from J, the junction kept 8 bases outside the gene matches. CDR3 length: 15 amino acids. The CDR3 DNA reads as TGTGCCAGTACAACTAGCGGGAGGATGTCGGAGACCCAGTACTTC. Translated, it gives CASTTSGRMSETQYF.

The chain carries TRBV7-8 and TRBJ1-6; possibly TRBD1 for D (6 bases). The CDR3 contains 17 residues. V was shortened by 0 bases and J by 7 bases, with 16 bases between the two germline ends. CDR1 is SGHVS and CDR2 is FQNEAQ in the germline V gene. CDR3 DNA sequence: TGTGCCAGCAGCTTAGCTCCTTCGGGGGGCACGAATTCACCCCTCCACTTT. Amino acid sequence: CASSLAPSGGTNSPLHF.

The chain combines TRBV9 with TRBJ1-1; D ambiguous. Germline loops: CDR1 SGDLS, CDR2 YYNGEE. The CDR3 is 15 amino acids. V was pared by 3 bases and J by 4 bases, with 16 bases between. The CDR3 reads CASSAAPAAGTEAFF. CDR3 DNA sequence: TGTGCCAGCAGCGCAGCACCCGCGGCGGGCACTGAAGCTTTCTTT.

CDR3 in amino acids: CASSLQGPGNQPQHF. The CDR3 DNA reads as TGTGCCAGCAGTTTACAGGGGCCGGGCAATCAGCCCCAGCATTTT. The chain has TRBV28 and TRBJ1-5, with D possibly matching TRBD1 (6 bases). Germline CDR1 MDHEN, CDR2 SYDVKM. V lost 2 bases and J lost 2, with 10 bases in between. The length of the CDR3 is 15 residues.

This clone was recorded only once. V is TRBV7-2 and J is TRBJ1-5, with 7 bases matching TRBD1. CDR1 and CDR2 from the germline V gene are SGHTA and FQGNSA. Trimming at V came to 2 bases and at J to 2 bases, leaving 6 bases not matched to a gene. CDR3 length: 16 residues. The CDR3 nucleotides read TGTGCCAGCAGCTTAACAGGGGCGAGTGGCAATCAGCCCCAGCATTTT. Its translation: CASSLTGASGNQPQHF.

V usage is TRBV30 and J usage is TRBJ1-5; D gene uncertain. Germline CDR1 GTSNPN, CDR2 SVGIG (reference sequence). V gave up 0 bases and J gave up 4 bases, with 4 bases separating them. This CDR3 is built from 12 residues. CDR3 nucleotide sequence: TGTGCCTGGAGTGTGAAAAATCAGCCCCAGCATTTT. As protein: CAWSVKNQPQHF.

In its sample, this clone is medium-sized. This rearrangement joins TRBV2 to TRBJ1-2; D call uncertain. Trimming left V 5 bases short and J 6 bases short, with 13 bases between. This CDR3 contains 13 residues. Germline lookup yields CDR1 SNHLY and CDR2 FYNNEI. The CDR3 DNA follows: TGTGCCAGCAGTTTTACGGCGTTGAATGGCTACACCTTC. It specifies CASSFTALNGYTF.

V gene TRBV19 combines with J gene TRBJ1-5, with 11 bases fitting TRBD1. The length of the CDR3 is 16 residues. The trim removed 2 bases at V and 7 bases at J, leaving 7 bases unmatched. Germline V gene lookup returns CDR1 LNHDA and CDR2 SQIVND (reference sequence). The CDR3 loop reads CASSIMSGTGGQPQHF. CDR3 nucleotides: TGTGCCAGTAGTATAATGTCCGGGACAGGGGGGCAGCCCCAGCATTTT.

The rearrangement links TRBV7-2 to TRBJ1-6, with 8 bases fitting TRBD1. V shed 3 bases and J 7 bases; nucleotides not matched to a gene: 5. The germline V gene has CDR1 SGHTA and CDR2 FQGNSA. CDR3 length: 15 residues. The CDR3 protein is CASSFAGGGNSPLHF. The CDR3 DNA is TGTGCCAGCAGCTTCGCAGGGGGCGGGAATTCACCCCTCCACTTT.